What follows are 32 T cell receptor beta chains derived from one specimen sequenced in a study of T cell changes during pregnancy in multiple sclerosis. Libraries were prepared by immunoSEQ multiplex PCR; TCRdb keeps only in-frame clonotypes and omits some of them. The sample gives 90,000 to 120,000 clones, 92% of which show up once; more than 0.65% is in the top ten. Specimen: peripheral blood, collected in the third trimester of pregnancy. The receptors originated from a female donor in good health, enrolled as a control in a pregnancy study.

CDR3 loop: CASSTPGNQETQYF. In nucleotides, the CDR3 is TGTGCCAGCAGTACCCCGGGTAACCAAGAGACCCAGTACTTC. The chain couples TRBV6-5 to TRBJ2-5; D not certain. Germline CDR1 and CDR2: MNHEY and SVGAGI. With 5 bases removed from V and 0 bases from J, the gap between germline ends came to 10 bases. The CDR3 has 14 amino acids.

The chain couples TRBV5-5 to TRBJ1-5, with 11 bases matching TRBD1. The CDR3 spans 15 residues. Germline V lookup: CDR1 SGHKS, CDR2 YYEKEE (reference sequence). V was pared by 4 bases and J by 4 bases, with 4 bases of the junction left unmatched. The CDR3 nucleotides are TGTGCCAGCAGCGGGACAGGGGGGGGGAATCAGCCCCAGCATTTT. The encoded protein is CASSGTGGGNQPQHF.

The V and J genes are TRBV6-6 and TRBJ1-1, with a possible D match to TRBD1 (6 bases). The length of the CDR3 is 14 residues. In germline, CDR1 is MNHNY, CDR2 SVGAGI (reference sequence). Between the trimmed V and J ends, which lost 2 bases and 1 base, there was a span of 8 bases. DNA for the CDR3: TGTGCCAGCAGTTACCGACAGGAGAACACTGAAGCTTTCTTT. It specifies CASSYRQENTEAFF.

The chain joins TRBV5-6 to TRBJ2-7; 7 positions agree with TRBD1. The CDR3 contains 14 residues. Germline CDR1 is SGHDT and CDR2 is YYEEEE. The trim removed 0 bases at V and 2 bases at J, leaving 2 bases unmatched. Written as DNA, the CDR3 is TGTGCCAGCAGCTTGGGGGACAGTCCCTACGAGCAGTACTTC. Protein sequence: CASSLGDSPYEQYF.

The rearrangement links TRBV13 to TRBJ1-5; D is ambiguous. The V gene's germline CDR1 is PRHDT and CDR2 FYEKMQ (reference sequence). Trimming pared 3 bases from V and 4 bases from J, leaving 4 bases between. The CDR3 spans 12 residues. The CDR3 DNA sequence: TGTGCCAGCAGCTTCAGTAATCAGCCCCAGCATTTT. Translating gives CASSFSNQPQHF.

This clone appeared a single time. This chain joins TRBV30 and TRBJ1-5; TRBD1 might be the D (6 bases). Germline V gene sequence: CDR1 GTSNPN, CDR2 SVGIG (reference sequence). Deletions cut 1 base from V and 4 bases from J, with 8 bases between. CDR3 length: 13 residues. This CDR3 reads CAWSADRNQPQHF. The DNA of the CDR3 is TGTGCCTGGAGTGCGGACAGAAATCAGCCCCAGCATTTT.

This clone is a singleton in its sample. The chain employs TRBV19 and TRBJ2-7; D is possibly TRBD2 (6 bases). V was shortened by 7 bases and J by 5 bases, with 12 bases between the two germline ends. The CDR3 sequence is 12 residues long. Germline assignment: CDR1 LNHDA and CDR2 SQIVND (reference sequence). The CDR3 DNA follows: TGTGCCAGTAAGGAGGGGCTCGACGAGCAGTACTTC. Protein sequence: CASKEGLDEQYF.

The J gene is TRBJ1-2, the V gene TRBV6-4; 9 bases map to TRBD1. The V segment lost 6 bases and the J segment 7 bases; nucleotides outside the gene matches: 6. Germline V gene sequence: CDR1 MRHNA, CDR2 SNTAGT. This CDR3 spans 13 amino acids. The CDR3 protein is CASRPGTGLGYTF. The CDR3 DNA reads TGTGCCAGCAGACCCGGGACAGGGCTTGGCTACACCTTC.

The sample holds one count of this clone. The gene calls are TRBV28 and TRBJ2-3; TRBD2 matches at 7 bases. V lost 6 bases and J lost 0; bases outside the gene matches: 6. Per the germline V gene, CDR1 is MDHEN and CDR2 is SYDVKM. The CDR3 consists of 15 residues. The CDR3 loop is CASSRTRASTDTQYF. The CDR3 DNA is TGTGCCAGCAGCCGGACTAGGGCTAGCACAGATACGCAGTATTTT.

This clone was found once. The chain employs TRBV29-1 and TRBJ2-2; tentative D call: TRBD1 (6 bases). The CDR3 is 14 residues long. Looked up from germline, CDR1 is SQVTM and CDR2 is ANQGSEA. Trimming stripped 7 bases from V and 1 base from J, with 13 bases between. The DNA for the CDR3 is TGCAGCGCTCCCAGGGGAAAGAACACCGGGGAGCTGTTTTTT. Protein: CSAPRGKNTGELFF.

The V call is TRBV6-4, the J call TRBJ2-1; TRBD1 agrees at 9 bases. CDR3 length: 15 amino acids. The germline gives CDR1 MRHNA, CDR2 SNTAGT. Trimming at V came to 0 bases and at J to 3 bases, leaving 0 bases not matched to a gene. The CDR3 DNA sequence: TGTGCCAGCAGTGACTCGACAGGGGGCTACAATGAGCAGTTCTTC. It yields the protein CASSDSTGGYNEQFF.

Here the CDR3 DNA reads TGCGCCAGCAGCTTGGTTACCTCCAGGGGAGGGGATACGCAGTATTTT. Residues: CASSLVTSRGGDTQYF. The genes are TRBV5-1 and TRBJ2-3; tentatively, D is TRBD2 (7 bases). The CDR3 loop spans 16 amino acids. In germline, CDR1 is SGHRS, CDR2 YFSETQ. V was clipped by 0 bases and J by 6 bases, with 17 bases between them.

The V call is TRBV27, the J call TRBJ1-5; D not resolved. The CDR3 is made up of 12 amino acids. Germline V gene sequence: CDR1 MNHEY, CDR2 SMNVEV (reference sequence). The ends were cut back, 5 bases at V and 4 bases at J, with 6 bases in the middle. CDR3 DNA: TGTGCCAGCAGTCTCCTAAATCAGCCCCAGCATTTT. It specifies CASSLLNQPQHF.

J is TRBJ2-5 and V is TRBV9; D gene uncertain. The CDR3 extends over 16 amino acids. V lost 0 bases to trimming and J lost 0 bases, with 12 bases between them. CDR1 and CDR2 (germline): SGDLS, YYNGEE. DNA of the CDR3: TGTGCCAGCAGCGTAGCCCCACAATCGAACCAAGAGACCCAGTACTTC. Amino acid sequence: CASSVAPQSNQETQYF.

V and J are TRBV27 and TRBJ2-7; maybe TRBD1 (5 bases). V dropped 3 bases and J dropped 2 bases, with 11 bases sitting between them. Looked up from germline, CDR1 is MNHEY and CDR2 is SMNVEV (reference sequence). The length of the CDR3 is 14 residues. The CDR3 DNA reads TGTGCCAGCAGTTTCTTAAGGACACCCTACGAGCAGTACTTC. Protein product: CASSFLRTPYEQYF.

V is TRBV18 and J is TRBJ1-2; 7 nucleotides match TRBD1. The trim removed 6 bases at V and 6 bases at J, leaving 7 bases unmatched. Germline lookup yields CDR1 KGHSH and CDR2 LQKENI. CDR3 length: 13 amino acids. CDR3 sequence (DNA): TGTGCCAGCTCCTCCGGGACAGCTGATGGCTACACCTTC. Its translation: CASSSGTADGYTF.

The chain links TRBV5-5 to TRBJ2-7; perhaps TRBD2 as D (5 bases). The germline CDR1 and CDR2 sequences are SGHKS and YYEKEE (reference sequence). The CDR3 runs to 16 residues. Trimming removed 0 bases at V and 1 base at J, with 14 bases between. The CDR3 coding sequence is TGTGCCAGCAGCTTGGCCGGGGATACGGCGTCCTACGAGCAGTACTTC. Translating it yields CASSLAGDTASYEQYF. Together with reference TRBV5-5 and TRBJ2-7, the CDR3 gives the full variable domain: DAGVTQSPTHLIKTRGQQVTLRCSPISGHKSVSWYQQVLGQGPQFIFQYYEKEERGRGNFPDRFSARQFPNYSSELNVNALLLGDSALYLCASSLAGDTASYEQYFGPGTRLTVT.

V gene TRBV15 combines with J gene TRBJ1-1; perhaps TRBD1 as D (5 bases). The V end was cut by 0 bases, the J end by 5 bases, with 16 bases between. This CDR3 comprises 16 residues. Germline lookup yields CDR1 LNHNV and CDR2 YYDKDF (reference sequence). The CDR3 coding sequence is TGTGCCACCAGCAGAGATCTCGGCAGGTCAGGGACTGAAGCTTTCTTT. This translates into CATSRDLGRSGTEAFF.

The J gene is TRBJ1-1, the V gene TRBV30; D remains unclear. Per the germline V gene, CDR1 is GTSNPN and CDR2 is SVGIG (reference sequence). The CDR3 spans 15 residues. V lost 1 base to trimming and J lost 0 bases, with 12 bases between them. CDR3: CAWSGRVRLNTEAFF. DNA of the CDR3: TGTGCCTGGAGTGGTCGGGTTAGGTTGAACACTGAAGCTTTCTTT. The whole variable domain, remainder taken from reference TRBV30 and TRBJ1-1, is SQTIHQWPATLVQPVGSPLSLECTVEGTSNPNLYWYRQAAGRGLQLLFYSVGIGQISSEVPQNLSASRPQDRQFILSSKKLLLSDSGFYLCAWSGRVRLNTEAFFGQGTRLTVV.

The rearrangement uses TRBV5-4 and TRBJ2-3; tentatively, D is TRBD1 (5 bases). Trimming cost V 3 bases and J 2 bases, with 16 bases left between them. The CDR3 runs to 16 residues. Germline CDR1 is SGHNT and CDR2 is YYREEE (reference sequence). The CDR3 reads CASSYGAFISTDTQYF. DNA of the CDR3: TGTGCCAGCAGCTATGGGGCATTCATCTCCACAGATACGCAGTATTTT.

The chain couples TRBV5-1 to TRBJ1-1; D might be TRBD1 (6 bases). Per germline, CDR1 SGHRS and CDR2 YFSETQ. The CDR3 has 15 residues. Trimming left V 0 bases short and J 1 base short, with 10 bases between. The CDR3 loop reads CASSLDLTGNTEAFF. CDR3 coding DNA: TGCGCCAGCAGCTTGGATCTGACAGGGAACACTGAAGCTTTCTTT.

In DNA form, the CDR3 reads TGCGCCAGCAGCCAGCGCAGACAGGGCACCTACGAGCAGTACTTC. Translated: CASSQRRQGTYEQYF. The rearrangement uses TRBV4-3 and TRBJ2-7; 7 positions match TRBD1. The CDR3 sequence is 15 residues long. From germline, CDR1 is LGHNA and CDR2 YSLEER. J gave up 2 bases and V 3 bases, and 7 bases lay outside the gene matches.

This clone was counted a single time. This chain connects TRBV27 to TRBJ2-7, with 7 nucleotides matching TRBD1. The germline gives CDR1 MNHEY, CDR2 SMNVEV (reference sequence). The CDR3 spans 14 residues. V lost 5 bases, J lost 7 bases, and 11 bases stayed unmatched. In DNA form, the CDR3 reads TGTGCCAGCAGTCCGGGACAGCCCGCGGTGGAGCAGTACTTC. This codes for CASSPGQPAVEQYF.

The V and J genes are TRBV27 and TRBJ2-3; D is unclear. V lost 0 bases and J 0 bases, leaving 4 bases between the germline ends. The CDR3 spans 14 residues. Looked up from germline, CDR1 is MNHEY and CDR2 is SMNVEV (reference sequence). The CDR3 bases are TGTGCCAGCAGTTTATCATCTAGCACAGATACGCAGTATTTT. Residues: CASSLSSSTDTQYF.

V gene TRBV5-1 combines with J gene TRBJ2-4, with D perhaps TRBD1 (5 bases). Trimming took 2 bases from V and 8 from J, leaving 8 bases between them. Germline-derived CDR1 and CDR2 are SGHRS and YFSETQ. This CDR3 comprises 12 residues. In DNA form, the CDR3 reads TGCGCCAGCAGCTTTCAGGGCGACATTCAGTACTTC. It codes for CASSFQGDIQYF.

This clone is a singleton in its sample. The chain has TRBV2 and TRBJ2-3, with 12 nucleotides matching TRBD1. This CDR3 is 16 amino acids long. V lost 8 bases, J lost 6 bases, and 12 bases stayed unmatched. Germline loops: CDR1 SNHLY, CDR2 FYNNEI. This CDR3 reads CASYPGTGGPGDTQYF. The CDR3 DNA follows: TGTGCCAGCTACCCCGGGACAGGGGGCCCCGGGGATACGCAGTATTTT.

This chain uses TRBV7-2 with TRBJ2-7; 9 nucleotides line up with TRBD1. The CDR3 totals 13 residues. V lost 5 bases, J lost 3 bases, and 2 bases stayed unmatched. From germline, CDR1 is SGHTA and CDR2 FQGNSA. The chain's CDR3 is CASSRTGVYEQYF. The CDR3 coding sequence is TGTGCCAGCAGCCGGACAGGGGTCTACGAGCAGTACTTC.

The chain has TRBV9 and TRBJ1-2, with a tentative D call TRBD1 (5 bases). V dropped 2 bases and J dropped 6 bases, with 11 bases sitting between them. The length of the CDR3 is 13 residues. The germline gives CDR1 SGDLS, CDR2 YYNGEE. CDR3 sequence: CASSVNTGDGYTF. CDR3 nucleotides: TGTGCCAGCAGCGTTAACACAGGTGATGGCTACACCTTC.

This rearrangement joins TRBV6-5 to TRBJ1-5; D not resolved. V was cut by 6 bases and J by 6 bases, with 12 bases left in between. The CDR3 totals 13 residues. CDR1 is MNHEY and CDR2 is SVGAGI in the germline V gene. The CDR3 is CASSPLPGQPQHF. The CDR3 DNA follows: TGTGCCAGCAGCCCCCTCCCAGGTCAGCCCCAGCATTTT.

The V call is TRBV5-1, the J call TRBJ2-6, with D uncertain. V was cut by 4 bases and J by 0 bases, with 14 bases left in between. The germline CDR1 and CDR2 sequences are SGHRS and YFSETQ. This CDR3 is built from 17 residues. CDR3: CASSPLKKDSGANVLTF. For the CDR3, the DNA is TGCGCCAGCAGCCCACTAAAGAAGGACTCTGGGGCCAACGTCCTGACTTTC.

This chain connects TRBV14 to TRBJ2-5, with D possibly matching TRBD2 (7 bases). V lost 4 bases and J lost 7, with 13 bases in between. The CDR3 runs to 13 residues. CDR1 is SGHDN and CDR2 is FVKESK in the germline V gene. The CDR3 coding sequence is TGTGCCAGCAGCCGGACTAGGGGGGGGACCCAGTACTTC. Translation: CASSRTRGGTQYF.

The V call is TRBV19, the J call TRBJ2-2; 10 bases align to TRBD2. Germline CDR1 and CDR2: LNHDA and SQIVND (reference sequence). The CDR3 loop spans 16 amino acids. Germline trimming cut 5 bases from V and 2 bases from J; bases unmatched to any gene: 5. The CDR3 region is CASSGSGGTNTGELFF. CDR3 DNA sequence: TGTGCCAGTAGTGGTAGCGGGGGGACAAACACCGGGGAGCTGTTTTTT.